This paragraph reports one TCR beta chain. This clone's antigen is unknown. Within one base of it there is no much larger clone, and no base qualities were kept. The CDR1 and CDR2 encoded by the germline V gene are MGHDK and SYGVNS. V lost 4 bases and J lost 4 bases; the stretch between them is 11 bases long. The CDR3 sequence holds 13 residues, the cysteine and phenylalanine included. The sequence is cut down to CDR3 DNA, 39 bases in frame from base 1. This sample stems from a study of T cell responses to AZD1222 COVID-19 vaccine (dated by TCRdb to the early 2020s). With respect to the entire study: TCR sequencing was performed for about 250 trial participants, of whom about 200 were given two doses of AZD1222 and approximately 25 were given two doses of MenACWY control vaccine. Trial participants were enrolled into age subgroups of 18-55, 56-69 and 70-plus years, which contained around 140, 26 and 57 TCR-sequenced participants, respectively.

The time point label on this specimen signifies: baseline before first vaccination. Reading the label with the study, this specimen's treatment or condition is: meningococcal conjugate vaccine given as trial control. Vaccinee samples were obtained from the UK trials COV001 and COV002, which included a single-blind randomized controlled phase 2/3 trial of AZD1222 (ChAdOx1 nCoV-19) in healthy adults. For TCRbeta chain sequencing, PBMC samples from trial participants were taken at day 0 and at day 28 after the second dose. The CDR3 regions of human TCRbeta chains were subjected to immunosequencing. In the original analysis: Repertoire TCRs were matched against a reference library of SARS-CoV-2-specific TCRs generated with the MIRA antigen-specificity platform. Breadth meant the fraction of unique TCRs that were SARS-CoV-2-associated, whereas depth meant the fraction of total T cells that were SARS-CoV-2-associated. Each spike-specific TCR was assigned to its reactive spike region and to a CD4 or CD8 class using the MIRA data. Log10-transformed breadth and depth values were compared by one-way ANOVA with Sidak's multiple comparisons tests. Drawn from immuneACCESS, this table holds only the in-frame rearrangements with V and J called that TCRdb kept. Clones are partly lost; checked studies trace under half to an unresolved V gene and leave the rest unexplained. That table gives V, J and clone size, and the DNA gave D and trimming. This sample has some 170,000 clones in its table, and around 92% of those were observed once. 4.4% of the sample is held by the ten biggest clonotypes.

Results and caveats for the whole study, not just this receptor: Participants were mostly white British, with more females than males. The authors suggested clonal diversity may have been underestimated. The 56-69-year group was small, and its depth increase did not reach significance, likely because of low power. Because no day 14 peak-response samples were available, repertoires were characterized only after the peak T cell response. Vaccine-associated CD4 TCRs spanned the whole spike protein, with dominant responses in regions 160-218 and 743-854. Conclusions about previously exposed vaccinees were limited because only six AZD1222 recipients were SARS-CoV-2 seropositive at baseline. Epitopes outside the regions mutated in the B.1.351 and B.1.1.7 variants were reportedly recognized by nearly half of the unique spike-specific TCRs. After two AZD1222 doses, both the breadth and the depth of spike-specific TCRs were significantly higher than at day 0 and than in MenACWY recipients.

Recombination joined TRBV25-1 with TRBJ2-7; the D region may be TRBD1 or TRBD2, each matching 5 bases equally. This sample comprised peripheral blood, obtained on day 0 of MenACWY control vaccination. This TCR derives from an adult in good health. The DNA reads TGTGCCAGCAGTGGGGGACGGGGATACGAGCAGTACTTC. This sequence encodes CASSGGRGYEQYF.